Given below is one T cell receptor (beta chain) in context. No antigen is known for it. It has no much larger one-base neighbor in the sample; base qualities were not kept. CDR1 and CDR2 (GTSNPN, SVGIG) derive from the germline V gene (reference sequence). V sheds 4 bases and J sheds 0 bases, leaving 10 bases between their ends. The CDR3, cysteine through phenylalanine, is 15 amino acids long. Just CDR3 DNA is preserved here, 45 bases in frame from base 1. The sample belongs to a study of T cell changes during pregnancy in multiple sclerosis (dated by TCRdb to between 2017 and 2020). A note on the overall study: The study looked at changes in the T cell repertoire across pregnancy in women with multiple sclerosis.

The library was obtained by the immunoSEQ multiplex PCR assay. The immuneACCESS repertoire file appears here via TCRdb, limited to in-frame rearrangements. These files lack a portion of the clones; in checked studies, under half of the deficit traces to unresolved V genes, and the cause of the others is not known. A total of 25,000 to 35,000 clones appear in this sample, more than 75% of them only once. The top ten clones comprise about 0.4% of the sample. The sample in question was CD4+ T cells from peripheral blood mononuclear cells, obtained in the second trimester of pregnancy. The chain links TRBV30 with TRBJ2-6; there is no confident call for the D gene. This receptor was obtained from a female donor in good health, enrolled as a control in a pregnancy study. The DNA sequence reads TGTGCCTGGACTTTCCGGAGCTCTGGGGCCAACGTCCTGACTTTC. Its translation is CAWTFRSSGANVLTF. The entire variable domain, with the stretches around the CDR3 drawn from the reference TRBV30 and TRBJ2-6 proteins, is SQTIHQWPATLVQPVGSPLSLECTVEGTSNPNLYWYRQAAGRGLQLLFYSVGIGQISSEVPQNLSASRPQDRQFILSSKKLLLSDSGFYLCAWTFRSSGANVLTFGAGSRLTVL.